The 9 T cell receptor beta chains presented below share a single source sample, sequenced in a study of tumor-infiltrating lymphocytes in primary liver carcinoma. Blood RNA came from unsorted whole blood; germline DNA was also extracted. Constant-region priming of approximately 500 ng total RNA yielded TCR beta cDNA. Investigators got TCR beta libraries out of three nested multiplex PCR rounds, done with slightly modified ARM-PCR. For approximately 10 cycles apiece, the opening two PCR rounds ran with TRBV1-TRBV30 forward primers and a C-beta reverse primer. TCRdb re-analysed the multiplex PCR reads in MiXCR, keeping a single row per CDR3 protein. Among 190,000 or so distinct CDR3 sequences listed, less than 65% were seen once. What was sequenced was peripheral blood. The receptors were sampled from a woman aged 55-69 years with primary liver carcinoma and hepatitis B virus infection.

On this clonotype itself: One end of the junction does not line up with germline, which may come from a read error. The rearrangement links TRBV6-2 or TRBV6-3 to TRBJ2-5; TRBD2 agrees at 7 bases. Looked up from germline, CDR1 is MNHEY and CDR2 is SVGEGT. This CDR3 region has 16 residues. The CDR3 DNA reads as TGTGCCAACAGTACTGGACTAGTGGGGGAACAAGAGACCCAGTACTTC. Protein sequence: CANSTGLVGEQETQYF.

In its sample, this clonotype was seen many times. The V gene is TRBV11-2, the J gene TRBJ2-5; D call uncertain. Germline-derived CDR1 and CDR2 are SGHAT and FQNNGV. The CDR3 covers 13 residues. The V end lost 3 bases, the J end lost 5 bases, and 10 bases lay between the germline ends. CDR3 sequence: CASSLGSVETQYF. CDR3 DNA sequence: TGTGCCAGCAGCTTGGGGTCGGTGGAGACCCAGTACTTC.

The chain combines TRBV7-3 with TRBJ2-3; tentative D call: TRBD1 (6 bases). The ends were cut back, 4 bases at V and 0 bases at J, with 11 bases in the middle. The CDR3 is 15 amino acids. Germline CDR1 reads SGHTA; CDR2 reads FQGTGA. The CDR3 nucleotides read TGTGCCAGCAGCTCGACAGGACACAGCACAGATACGCAGTATTTT. This encodes CASSSTGHSTDTQYF.

This chain connects TRBV24-1 to TRBJ2-1; D might be TRBD1 or TRBD2, each matching 5 bases. The CDR3 runs 11 residues. V was trimmed by 8 bases and J by 6 bases, leaving 7 bases between them. CDR1 and CDR2 from the germline V gene are KGHDR and SFDVKD. CDR3 in amino acids: CATNGGNEQFF. In DNA, the CDR3 is TGTGCCACCAATGGGGGCAATGAGCAGTTCTTC.

The chain carries TRBV5-1 and TRBJ2-2; TRBD2 might be the D (6 bases). Between the trimmed V and J ends, which lost 5 bases and 8 bases, there was a span of 34 bases. Germline-derived CDR1 and CDR2 are SGHRS and YFSETQ. This CDR3 is 20 amino acids long. CDR3 coding DNA: TGCGCCAGCAGTTCGAATAGGTTGGCGGGACCCTCTTTGAGCACAGGGGAGCTGTTTTTT. Encoded protein: CASSSNRLAGPSLSTGELFF. The whole variable domain, remainder taken from reference TRBV5-1 and TRBJ2-2, is KAGVTQTPRYLIKTRGQQVTLSCSPISGHRSVSWYQQTPGQGLQFLFEYFSETQRNKGNFPGRFSGRQFSNSRSEMNVSTLELGDSALYLCASSSNRLAGPSLSTGELFFGEGSRLTVL.

This clonotype was observed many times. This chain connects TRBV6-5 to TRBJ1-3; TRBD1 is a possible D gene (5 bases). The CDR3 covers 14 residues. Trimming removed 7 bases at V and 0 bases at J, with 10 bases between. CDR1 MNHEY and CDR2 SVGAGI come from the germline V gene. CDR3 region: CASTGGSSGNTIYF. The CDR3 nucleotides are TGTGCCAGCACTGGGGGGAGCTCTGGAAACACCATATATTTT.

The chain couples TRBV21-1 to TRBJ2-1; TRBD1 is the table's D call and was not checked against the DNA. TRBV21-1 is a listed pseudogene. The CDR3 contains 11 residues. The CDR3, as DNA: TGTGCCAGCATTCGGGACGACGAGCAGTTCTTC. Its translation is CASIRDDEQFF.

With respect to this clonotype: The CDR3 does not close with the conserved phenylalanine or tryptophan, likely indicating a read error. The chain combines TRBV10-3 with TRBJ2-5; D gene ambiguous. CDR1 and CDR2 (germline): ENHRY, SYGVKD. The CDR3 is made up of 13 amino acids. V lost 3 bases and J lost 5, with 10 bases in between. The CDR3 loop is CAISEPKSETQYL. The CDR3 nucleotides read TGTGCCATCAGTGAACCAAAGAGCGAGACCCAGTACTTA.

With respect to this clonotype: This clone may be a read error of a much larger clone one base away. The CDR3 loop is CASSERETKNIQYF. In DNA form, the CDR3 reads TGTGCCAGCAGTGAAAGGGAAACCAAAAACATTCAGTACTTC. The rearrangement joins TRBV6-1 to TRBJ2-4, with D unresolved. This CDR3 spans 14 amino acids. Trimming took off 2 bases at V and 2 bases at J, with 7 bases between the two ends. Germline CDR1 is MNHNS and CDR2 is SASEGT.